The next 31 T cell receptor beta chains were all read from a single sample in a study of cytomegalovirus exposure and HLA in healthy donors. The PCR contained 60 Vbeta and 13 Jbeta primers. The repertoire was sequenced with immunoSEQ multiplex PCR; TCRdb's copy has only in-frame clones and lacks some. The table includes approximately 200,000 clones, 84% detected once. The sequencing input was PBMCs. These receptors were taken from a boy aged 5-17 years in good health and CMV-seronegative.

This chain links TRBV5-4 with TRBJ2-7; D is unclear. Trimming took 3 bases from V and 0 from J, leaving 10 bases between them. The CDR3 totals 14 residues. CDR1 SGHNT and CDR2 YYREEE come from the germline V gene (reference sequence). CDR3 sequence reads: CASSSKRSSYEQYF. DNA for the CDR3: TGTGCCAGCAGCTCCAAACGGAGCTCCTACGAGCAGTACTTC.

V is TRBV4-1 and J is TRBJ1-2; 7 bases are a match to TRBD1. With V trimmed by 6 bases and J by 8 bases, 6 bases remained unmatched. This CDR3 region has 12 residues. Germline-derived CDR1 and CDR2 are MGHRA and YSYEKL. The CDR3 region is CASSLTGDGYTF. In DNA, the CDR3 is TGCGCCAGCAGTCTTACAGGGGACGGCTACACCTTC.

The chain links TRBV5-4 to TRBJ2-7; 10 bases map to TRBD2. The J segment lost 6 bases and the V segment lost 7 bases, leaving 13 bases of the junction unmatched. This CDR3 has 15 amino acids. Germline CDR1 SGHNT, CDR2 YYREEE (reference sequence). The CDR3 coding sequence is TGTGCCAGCGGAGAAAGGGCTAGCGGGAGAGGCGAGCAGTACTTC. Protein sequence: CASGERASGRGEQYF.

This clone has only a few counts. CDR3 sequence: CASSANRISGANVLTF. The CDR3 nucleotides read TGTGCCAGCAGTGCAAACAGGATCTCTGGGGCCAACGTCCTGACTTTC. The chain links TRBV25-1 to TRBJ2-6; a weak D match, TRBD1 (5 bases). Deletions cut 4 bases from V and 0 bases from J, with 10 bases between. CDR1 and CDR2 (germline): MGHDK, SYGVNS. The length of the CDR3 is 16 residues.

This clone turned up a few times. V and J are TRBV14 and TRBJ2-2; D gene ambiguous. V lost 1 base, J lost 2 bases, and 2 bases lay in between. The CDR3 contains 13 residues. Germline CDR1 is SGHDN and CDR2 is FVKESK. CDR3 nucleotide sequence: TGTGCCAGCAGCCAAGTAAACACCGGGGAGCTGTTTTTT. Translating it yields CASSQVNTGELFF.

The chain carries TRBV28 and TRBJ2-1, with TRBD2 matching 7 bases. CDR1 MDHEN and CDR2 SYDVKM come from the germline V gene. The J segment lost 4 bases and the V segment lost 5 bases, leaving 8 bases of the junction unmatched. This CDR3 comprises 15 residues. The CDR3, as DNA: TGTGCCAGCAGTGATAGACTAGCCGGGTACAATGAGCAGTTCTTC. The encoded protein is CASSDRLAGYNEQFF.

The gene calls are TRBV7-8 and TRBJ2-3, with 13 bases aligning to TRBD2. Germline CDR1 SGHVS, CDR2 FQNEAQ. Trimming at V came to 5 bases and at J to 5 bases, leaving 7 bases not matched to a gene. This CDR3 is 16 amino acids long. In nucleotides, the CDR3 is TGTGCCAGCAGCGGCCGACTAGCGGGGGGTGGAGATACGCAGTATTTT. Translation: CASSGRLAGGGDTQYF.

The chain uses TRBV5-1 and TRBJ2-1; no definite D call. The CDR3 covers 16 residues. Trimming removed 0 bases at V and 0 bases at J, with 10 bases between. The germline V gene encodes CDR1 SGHRS and CDR2 YFSETQ. CDR3 in DNA: TGCGCCAGCAGCTTGGGACGGGTAAGCTCCTACAATGAGCAGTTCTTC. As protein: CASSLGRVSSYNEQFF.

A few counts support this clone. The chain recombines TRBV5-4 with TRBJ2-1, with 7 bases identical to TRBD2. Germline V gives CDR1 SGHNT, CDR2 YYREEE (reference sequence). The CDR3 is 14 amino acids. Trimming at V came to 6 bases and at J to 6 bases, leaving 9 bases not matched to a gene. CDR3 region: CASTQGLVGNEQFF. The DNA for the CDR3 is TGTGCCAGCACCCAAGGACTAGTGGGCAATGAGCAGTTCTTC.

J is TRBJ1-1 and V is TRBV2, with TRBD1 matching 8 bases. From germline, CDR1 is SNHLY and CDR2 FYNNEI. The CDR3 contains 14 residues. V dropped 5 bases and J dropped 5; count of bases not matched to a gene: 7. The DNA for the CDR3 is TGTGCCAGCAGTCACGACAGGGGAAAAACTGAAGCTTTCTTT. It encodes CASSHDRGKTEAFF.

The chain carries TRBV19 and TRBJ1-2; 11 bases are a match to TRBD1. Germline trimming cut 7 bases from V and 4 bases from J; bases unmatched to any gene: 5. Germline V gives CDR1 LNHDA, CDR2 SQIVND (reference sequence). The CDR3 extends over 14 amino acids. This CDR3 is CASMDRGRIYGYTF. DNA of the CDR3: TGTGCCAGTATGGACAGGGGGCGCATCTATGGCTACACCTTC.

The V call is TRBV30, the J call TRBJ2-5; 14 nucleotides line up with TRBD2. Germline V gene sequence: CDR1 GTSNPN, CDR2 SVGIG (reference sequence). This CDR3 region has 17 residues. V lost 5 bases to trimming and J lost 3 bases; unmatched junction nucleotides: 11. CDR3 sequence: CAWYGTSGRGRKETQYF. The CDR3 DNA reads as TGTGCCTGGTATGGGACTAGCGGGAGAGGGAGGAAAGAGACCCAGTACTTC.

This clone was counted between two and nine times. The chain joins TRBV6-1 to TRBJ1-2; TRBD1 is a possible D gene (5 bases). Germline values: CDR1 MNHNS, CDR2 SASEGT. This CDR3 spans 13 amino acids. Trimming pared 6 bases from V and 1 base from J, leaving 9 bases between. The CDR3, as DNA: TGTGCCAGCAGCTCCGACAGTAACTATGGCTACACCTTC. This gives the protein CASSSDSNYGYTF.

This chain joins TRBV7-9 and TRBJ2-1; no clear D. CDR3 length equals 14 residues. Germline V CDR1 and CDR2: SEHNR, FQNEAQ (reference sequence). V was clipped by 5 bases and J by 8 bases, with 16 bases between them. CDR3 sequence: CASSPGLKTHEQFF. Here the CDR3 DNA reads TGTGCCAGCAGCCCAGGTCTGAAGACCCATGAGCAGTTCTTC.

The rearrangement uses TRBV30 and TRBJ1-2, with no clear D. Germline assignment: CDR1 GTSNPN and CDR2 SVGIG (reference sequence). V was cut by 2 bases and J by 3 bases, with 7 bases left in between. This CDR3 has 12 amino acids. CDR3 in DNA: TGTGCCTGGAGTCAGGTGGACTATGGCTACACCTTC. Its translation: CAWSQVDYGYTF. The complete variable domain, with remaining parts taken from reference TRBV30 and TRBJ1-2, reads SQTIHQWPATLVQPVGSPLSLECTVEGTSNPNLYWYRQAAGRGLQLLFYSVGIGQISSEVPQNLSASRPQDRQFILSSKKLLLSDSGFYLCAWSQVDYGYTFGSGTRLTVV.

This chain connects TRBV28 to TRBJ2-1; TRBD2 matches at 8 bases. Germline CDR1 and CDR2: MDHEN and SYDVKM. The CDR3 runs 20 residues. V was clipped by 4 bases and J by 3 bases; unmatched bases: 20. Here the CDR3 reads CASSYEAGEKEVTRYNEQFF. The CDR3 nucleotides read TGTGCCAGCAGTTACGAAGCGGGAGAGAAAGAAGTGACACGCTACAATGAGCAGTTCTTC. The full variable domain, its missing parts supplied by reference TRBV28 and TRBJ2-1, is DVKVTQSSRYLVKRTGEKVFLECVQDMDHENMFWYRQDPGLGLRLIYFSYDVKMKEKGDIPEGYSVSREKKERFSLILESASTNQTSMYLCASSYEAGEKEVTRYNEQFFGPGTRLTVL.

The chain uses TRBV4-3 and TRBJ1-6; no firm D call. Germline V gives CDR1 LGHNA, CDR2 YSLEER. Trimming took off 0 bases at V and 16 bases at J, with 13 bases between the two ends. The length of the CDR3 is 13 residues. The CDR3 sequence: CASSQDRMGSLHF. The CDR3 bases are TGCGCCAGCAGCCAAGATAGAATGGGGAGTCTCCACTTT.

The chain carries TRBV27 and TRBJ2-2; D uncertain. The germline V and J ends were trimmed by 4 bases and 6 bases, with 6 bases remaining between them. CDR3 length: 12 residues. The germline V gene has CDR1 MNHEY and CDR2 SMNVEV (reference sequence). The CDR3 here is CASSSIPGELFF. CDR3 in DNA: TGTGCCAGCAGTTCTATACCCGGGGAGCTGTTTTTT.

The chain employs TRBV5-1 and TRBJ2-5; D gene unclear. The CDR3 runs 14 residues. Germline V gene data show CDR1 as SGHRS and CDR2 as YFSETQ. V gave up 1 base and J gave up 1 base, with 8 bases separating them. In DNA, the CDR3 is TGCGCCAGCAGCTTGCGGGTAGGCCAAGAGACCCAGTACTTC. This gives the protein CASSLRVGQETQYF.

The chain has TRBV9 and TRBJ1-3; D possibly corresponds to TRBD1 (5 bases). The CDR3 runs 19 residues. The V end was cut by 3 bases, the J end by 2 bases, with 24 bases between. Germline-derived CDR1 and CDR2 are SGDLS and YYNGEE. CDR3 in DNA: TGTGCCAGCAGCGGGTTATTTACGGTGGGGCCGGCCGCTGGAAACACCATATATTTT. Translated: CASSGLFTVGPAAGNTIYF.

The gene calls are TRBV4-3 and TRBJ2-3; D remains unclear. Between the trimmed V and J ends, which lost 0 bases and 5 bases, there was a span of 15 bases. The CDR3 totals 16 residues. Germline CDR1 reads LGHNA; CDR2 reads YSLEER. The CDR3 spells CASSQEGRMYGDTQYF. As DNA, the CDR3 is TGCGCCAGCAGCCAAGAGGGCAGGATGTACGGAGATACGCAGTATTTT.

The rearrangement uses TRBV5-6 and TRBJ1-1; D is ambiguous. Germline V gene data show CDR1 as SGHDT and CDR2 as YYEEEE. V gave up 6 bases and J gave up 5 bases, with 23 bases separating them. CDR3 length: 16 amino acids. This CDR3 is CASTPSGGRLGTEAFF. The DNA for the CDR3 is TGTGCCAGCACCCCAAGCGGAGGGCGGCTGGGGACTGAAGCTTTCTTT.

This chain joins TRBV27 and TRBJ2-7; TRBD1 is a possible D gene (5 bases). The CDR3 loop spans 12 amino acids. Deletions cut 5 bases from V and 5 bases from J, with 10 bases between. Germline CDR1 is MNHEY and CDR2 is SMNVEV (reference sequence). The chain's CDR3 is CASSPGFDEQYF. The CDR3 DNA is TGTGCCAGCAGTCCAGGGTTCGACGAGCAGTACTTC.

The chain couples TRBV7-9 to TRBJ2-1, with 8 bases that match TRBD1. The CDR3 consists of 18 residues. Per the germline V gene, CDR1 is SEHNR and CDR2 is FQNEAQ (reference sequence). V trimming: 0 bases; J trimming: 4 bases; junction bases outside the gene matches: 11. The chain's CDR3 is CASSLASRSRDRYNEQFF. The CDR3, as DNA: TGTGCCAGCAGCTTAGCTTCTCGGAGCCGGGACAGGTACAATGAGCAGTTCTTC.

The chain recombines TRBV7-2 with TRBJ1-6; D unclear. The CDR3 has 15 residues. V was clipped by 6 bases and J by 3 bases, with 12 bases between them. CDR1 SGHTA and CDR2 FQGNSA come from the germline V gene. Here the CDR3 DNA reads TGTGCCAGCAGGCGAAGAGAGGGCTATAATTCACCCCTCCACTTT. Its translation is CASRRREGYNSPLHF.

The sample holds one count of this clone. The V and J genes are TRBV29-1 and TRBJ1-2; weak D call: TRBD1 (6 bases). The germline CDR1 and CDR2 sequences are SQVTM and ANQGSEA. The CDR3 spans 15 residues. The germline V and J ends were trimmed by 6 bases and 3 bases, with 20 bases remaining between them. For the CDR3, the DNA is TGCAGCGTGATTCAACAGGGATCGACTGACTATGGCTACACCTTC. It specifies CSVIQQGSTDYGYTF.

A single count supports this clone. This CDR3 reads CASGLVQGGSEKLFF. The CDR3 DNA follows: TGTGCTAGTGGTTTGGTACAGGGGGGTAGTGAAAAACTGTTTTTT. This chain joins TRBV12-5 and TRBJ1-4; 8 bases fit TRBD1. Germline V lookup: CDR1 LGHNT, CDR2 FRNRAP. Unmatched junction bases numbered 4, after V lost 0 bases and J lost 7 bases. There are 15 residues in the CDR3.

The J gene is TRBJ1-1, the V gene TRBV5-1; 11 bases are shared with TRBD1. Germline lookup yields CDR1 SGHRS and CDR2 YFSETQ. The CDR3 has 15 residues. Trimming cost V 4 bases and J 2 bases; bases outside gene matches: 4. The CDR3 sequence is CASSPGTGGNTEAFF. In nucleotides, the CDR3 is TGCGCCAGCAGCCCGGGGACAGGGGGAAACACTGAAGCTTTCTTT.

The CDR3 loop reads CASSPLPRGSVNSNQPQHF. The CDR3, as DNA: TGTGCCAGCAGCCCGCTCCCACGGGGATCGGTTAATAGCAATCAGCCCCAGCATTTT. V gene TRBV7-8 combines with J gene TRBJ1-5; D not resolved. The CDR3 totals 19 residues. CDR1 SGHVS and CDR2 FQNEAQ come from the germline V gene. The germline V and J ends were trimmed by 5 bases and 0 bases, with 23 bases remaining between them.

The chain has TRBV18 and TRBJ1-2, with D perhaps matching TRBD1 (6 bases). Germline V lookup: CDR1 KGHSH, CDR2 LQKENI. V was clipped by 3 bases and J by 5 bases, with 16 bases between them. The CDR3 has 15 amino acids. CDR3 protein: CASSPPIWTEYGYTF. The CDR3 DNA sequence: TGTGCCAGCTCACCGCCTATTTGGACAGAATATGGCTACACCTTC.

Here the CDR3 reads CASSQAGQGTGELFF. DNA of the CDR3: TGCGCCAGCAGCCAAGCGGGACAGGGCACCGGGGAGCTGTTTTTT. J is TRBJ2-2 and V is TRBV4-3; 9 nucleotides agree with TRBD1. J was trimmed by 4 bases and V by 1 base; bases with no gene match: 1. Germline V gives CDR1 LGHNA, CDR2 YSLEER. This CDR3 has 15 residues.